A selection of T cell receptor beta chains follows, all from one sample in a study of Ad26.COV2.S vaccination and SARS-CoV-2 variants. The assay was immunoSEQ multiplex PCR, and TCRdb's table has in-frame clones only and misses some. The profile shows about 350,000 clones, roughly nine tenths of them singletons. The sample was peripheral blood, taken in a trial of Ad26.COV2.S vaccine versus placebo. The source of these receptors is a person aged 18 to 65 who received the Ad26.COV2.S COVID-19 vaccine or a placebo. CDR3s include the opening cysteine and the closing phenylalanine or tryptophan. The D gene is left open where the match is weak. Clone size is not always given. Where it is, it says once, few, many or a class for expanded clones.

clone size: .; D gene: .; J gene: TRBJ2-7; V gene: TRBV27; CDR3 DNA: TGTGCCAGCAGTCCCGGGGGACAGATCTCCTACGAGCAGTACTTC; CDR3 protein: CASSPGGQISYEQYF
clone size: .; D gene: .; J gene: TRBJ2-7; V gene: TRBV5-4; CDR3 DNA: TGTGCCAGCAGCTTGGGGACAGTCTCCTACGAGCAGTACTTC; CDR3 protein: CASSLGTVSYEQYF
clone size: once; D gene: .; J gene: TRBJ2-7; V gene: TRBV5-4; CDR3 DNA: TGTGCCAGCAGCTTGGACGGAGCCTACGAGCAGTACTTC; CDR3 protein: CASSLDGAYEQYF
clone size: .; D gene: .; J gene: TRBJ2-5; V gene: TRBV11-1; CDR3 DNA: TGTGCCAGCAGCCTAGACCGTTCATGGACCCAGTACTTC; CDR3 protein: CASSLDRSWTQYF
clone size: .; D gene: .; J gene: TRBJ1-5; V gene: TRBV28; CDR3 DNA: TGTGCCAGCAGTTTTTTTTGGGGGGATCAGCCCCAGCATTTT; CDR3 protein: CASSFFWGDQPQHF
clone size: .; D gene: TRBD2; J gene: TRBJ2-2; V gene: TRBV19; CDR3 DNA: TGTGCCAGTAGCCGGACTAGCCAGGGGACCGGGGAGCTGTTTTTT; CDR3 protein: CASSRTSQGTGELFF
clone size: .; D gene: .; J gene: TRBJ2-2; V gene: TRBV9; CDR3 DNA: TGTGCCAGCAGCGTAGGGCAGGGTAACACCGGGGAGCTGTTTTTT; CDR3 protein: CASSVGQGNTGELFF
clone size: .; D gene: .; J gene: TRBJ2-1; V gene: TRBV27; CDR3 DNA: TGTGCCAGCAGGGCATCCTACAATGAGCAGTTCTTC; CDR3 protein: CASRASYNEQFF
clone size: .; D gene: TRBD2; J gene: TRBJ2-3; V gene: TRBV24-1; CDR3 DNA: TGTGCCACCAGTGCCCCGCCTAGCGGGAGGGACACAGATACGCAGTATTTT; CDR3 protein: CATSAPPSGRDTDTQYF
clone size: few; D gene: TRBD2; J gene: TRBJ2-1; V gene: TRBV7-8; CDR3 DNA: TGTGCCAGCAGCTTAGACCAGCGGGAGGAGGCGAATGAGCAGTTCTTC; CDR3 protein: CASSLDQREEANEQFF
clone size: .; D gene: .; J gene: TRBJ1-2; V gene: TRBV5-6; CDR3 DNA: TGTGCCAGCAGCTTCGCGACAGCCGACTATGGCTACACCTTC; CDR3 protein: CASSFATADYGYTF
clone size: .; D gene: TRBD1; J gene: TRBJ1-4; V gene: TRBV9; CDR3 DNA: TGTGCCAGCAGCGTACGGACAGGGGTGGTTGAAAAACTGTTTTTT; CDR3 protein: CASSVRTGVVEKLFF
clone size: .; D gene: TRBD2; J gene: TRBJ2-1; V gene: TRBV9; CDR3 DNA: TGTGCCAGCAGCAACGGGGGGGACCCCTACAATGAGCAGTTCTTC; CDR3 protein: CASSNGGDPYNEQFF
clone size: .; D gene: .; J gene: TRBJ2-7; V gene: TRBV6-2/TRBV6-3; CDR3 DNA: TGTGCCAGCAGTAAAGGTTCCCGGAGCAACGAGCAGTACTTC; CDR3 protein: CASSKGSRSNEQYF
clone size: .; D gene: .; J gene: TRBJ1-2; V gene: TRBV5-4; CDR3 DNA: TGTGCCAGCAGCTTACAAGGTGGAGATGGCTACACCTTC; CDR3 protein: CASSLQGGDGYTF
clone size: .; D gene: TRBD2; J gene: TRBJ2-1; V gene: TRBV29-1; CDR3 DNA: TGCAGCGCCTTACTAGCGGGGGGGCACAATGAGCAGTTCTTC; CDR3 protein: CSALLAGGHNEQFF
clone size: .; D gene: TRBD2; J gene: TRBJ2-7; V gene: TRBV30; CDR3 DNA: TGTGCCTGGAGTGTCGGGCTAGCGGGCCCCTACGAGCAGTACTTC; CDR3 protein: CAWSVGLAGPYEQYF
clone size: .; D gene: TRBD1; J gene: TRBJ1-6; V gene: TRBV30; CDR3 DNA: TGTGCCTGGAGAGCGGGACAGATCCTCTATAATTCACCCCTCCACTTT; CDR3 protein: CAWRAGQILYNSPLHF
clone size: .; D gene: .; J gene: TRBJ1-6; V gene: TRBV18; CDR3 DNA: TGTGCCAGCTCACCGCGAGGGAATTCACCCCTCCACTTT; CDR3 protein: CASSPRGNSPLHF
clone size: .; D gene: TRBD1; J gene: TRBJ1-2; V gene: TRBV7-9; CDR3 DNA: TGTGCCAGCAGCCCCGGGACAGGGCCTCCGGGTGGCTACACCTTC; CDR3 protein: CASSPGTGPPGGYTF
clone size: .; D gene: TRBD1; J gene: TRBJ1-3; V gene: TRBV4-1; CDR3 DNA: TGCGCCAGCAGCTTTCGCTCCGACAGGGCCGTCGGAAACACCATATATTTT; CDR3 protein: CASSFRSDRAVGNTIYF
clone size: .; D gene: TRBD1; J gene: TRBJ2-2; V gene: TRBV6-2/TRBV6-3; CDR3 DNA: TGTGCCAGCAGTTACTCGACAGGGCCCGGGGAGCTGTTTTTT; CDR3 protein: CASSYSTGPGELFF
clone size: .; D gene: TRBD1; J gene: TRBJ2-7; V gene: TRBV18; CDR3 DNA: TGTGCCAGCTCACCACTCGGGACAGGAGTATCTTACGAGCAGTACTTC; CDR3 protein: CASSPLGTGVSYEQYF
clone size: .; D gene: .; J gene: TRBJ1-3; V gene: TRBV27; CDR3 DNA: TGTGCCAGCAGTTTTCGGTACGGAAACACCATATATTTT; CDR3 protein: CASSFRYGNTIYF
clone size: few; D gene: .; J gene: TRBJ1-4; V gene: TRBV6-5; CDR3 DNA: TGTGCCACCCAACCTCCCGGAGGGGGGTGGGAAAAACTGTTTTTT; CDR3 protein: CATQPPGGGWEKLFF
clone size: .; D gene: TRBD2; J gene: TRBJ2-7; V gene: TRBV11-2; CDR3 DNA: TGTGCCAGCAGCCCCGGGGGGGTGTTCGAGCAGTACTTC; CDR3 protein: CASSPGGVFEQYF
clone size: .; D gene: .; J gene: TRBJ1-2; V gene: TRBV15; CDR3 DNA: TGTGCCACCAGCAGCTCAGCAGGGTGGGGAGGCTACACCTTC; CDR3 protein: CATSSSAGWGGYTF
clone size: .; D gene: TRBD1; J gene: TRBJ2-4; V gene: TRBV7-2; CDR3 DNA: TGTGCCAGCAGCAACCGGGACAGGGGGCGAGTAGGCATTCAGTACTTC; CDR3 protein: CASSNRDRGRVGIQYF
clone size: .; D gene: .; J gene: TRBJ1-5; V gene: TRBV5-6; CDR3 DNA: TGTGCCAGCAGCTTATGGGGTAGGGATCAGCCCCAGCATTTT; CDR3 protein: CASSLWGRDQPQHF
clone size: .; D gene: TRBD2; J gene: TRBJ2-1; V gene: TRBV29-1; CDR3 DNA: TGCAGCGTTGGCCTAGCGGGGGGCCTCTTTTCTCAGTTCTTC; CDR3 protein: CSVGLAGGLFSQFF
clone size: once; D gene: .; J gene: TRBJ2-7; V gene: TRBV5-4; CDR3 DNA: TGTGCCAGCAGCCTCCAACCCAGCGCCTCCTACGAGCAGTACTTC; CDR3 protein: CASSLQPSASYEQYF
clone size: .; D gene: .; J gene: TRBJ2-7; V gene: TRBV10-3; CDR3 DNA: TGTGCCATAAGCGAGTCAGGCAGACCCTACGAGCAGTACTTC; CDR3 protein: CAISESGRPYEQYF
clone size: .; D gene: .; J gene: TRBJ1-1; V gene: TRBV30; CDR3 DNA: TGTGCCTGGAGTTCAGGGTACATGAACACTGAAGCTTTCTTT; CDR3 protein: CAWSSGYMNTEAFF
clone size: .; D gene: TRBD2; J gene: TRBJ2-1; V gene: TRBV28; CDR3 DNA: TGTGCCAGCAGTTTTTTTACTAGCGGGAGGGATGAGCAGTTCTTC; CDR3 protein: CASSFFTSGRDEQFF
clone size: .; D gene: .; J gene: TRBJ1-3; V gene: TRBV19; CDR3 DNA: TGTGCCAGTAGTAAGGGACCGAACTCTGGAAACACCATATATTTT; CDR3 protein: CASSKGPNSGNTIYF
clone size: .; D gene: .; J gene: TRBJ1-4; V gene: TRBV7-9; CDR3 DNA: TGTGCCAGCAGCTTCCCGGACAGCCTTACTAATGAAAAACTGTTTTTT; CDR3 protein: CASSFPDSLTNEKLFF
clone size: .; D gene: .; J gene: TRBJ2-5; V gene: TRBV7-9; CDR3 DNA: TGTGCCAGCAGCTTTGGAATGGGGGTTGGGGAGACCCAGTACTTC; CDR3 protein: CASSFGMGVGETQYF
clone size: .; D gene: .; J gene: TRBJ1-5; V gene: TRBV5-8; CDR3 DNA: TGTGCCAGCAGCTTTAGCAGTCATAGCAATCAGCCCCAGCATTTT; CDR3 protein: CASSFSSHSNQPQHF
clone size: .; D gene: .; J gene: TRBJ1-4; V gene: TRBV4-3; CDR3 DNA: TGCGCCAGCAGCCATCAGACACTGAATGAAAAACTGTTTTTT; CDR3 protein: CASSHQTLNEKLFF
clone size: once; D gene: .; J gene: TRBJ1-1; V gene: TRBV12-3/TRBV12-4; CDR3 DNA: TGTGCCAGCAGTATACAGGGTCCCGCTGAAGCTTTCTTT; CDR3 protein: CASSIQGPAEAFF
clone size: .; D gene: TRBD2; J gene: TRBJ2-1; V gene: TRBV6-6; CDR3 DNA: TGTGCCAGCAGTCAACTAGCGGGAGGTTCCTCCAGTTATGAGCAGTTCTTC; CDR3 protein: CASSQLAGGSSSYEQFF
clone size: .; D gene: TRBD1; J gene: TRBJ1-6; V gene: TRBV7-3; CDR3 DNA: TGTGCCAGCAGCTTAGAGGGGGCGGATTCACCCCTCCACTTT; CDR3 protein: CASSLEGADSPLHF
clone size: .; D gene: .; J gene: TRBJ1-5; V gene: TRBV28; CDR3 DNA: TGTGCCAGCAGTCCATGGGAAAGCGCAAAGGAGCCCCAGCATTTT; CDR3 protein: CASSPWESAKEPQHF
clone size: many; D gene: TRBD2; J gene: TRBJ2-1; V gene: TRBV6-5; CDR3 DNA: TGTGCCAGCACCGAGTCTAGCGGGACATACAATGAGCAGTTCTTC; CDR3 protein: CASTESSGTYNEQFF
clone size: few; D gene: .; J gene: TRBJ2-5; V gene: TRBV28; CDR3 DNA: TGTGCCAGCAGTTTTCGGGGGGCTGGTCAAGAGACCCAGTACTTC; CDR3 protein: CASSFRGAGQETQYF
clone size: .; D gene: .; J gene: TRBJ1-6; V gene: TRBV7-9; CDR3 DNA: TGTGCCAGCAGCTATGGACAGCTCCCACCTAGCTCCTATAATTCACCCCTCCACTTT; CDR3 protein: CASSYGQLPPSSYNSPLHF
clone size: .; D gene: TRBD1; J gene: TRBJ1-2; V gene: TRBV3-1/TRBV3-2; CDR3 DNA: TGTGCCAGCAGCCAAGGGGAAAGTTCCGGGACAGCAAACTATGGCTACACCTTC; CDR3 protein: CASSQGESSGTANYGYTF
clone size: .; D gene: TRBD2; J gene: TRBJ2-1; V gene: TRBV6-2/TRBV6-3; CDR3 DNA: TGTGCCAGCAGTTCCCGACCTAGCGGGATCTATGAGCAGTTCTTC; CDR3 protein: CASSSRPSGIYEQFF
clone size: .; D gene: .; J gene: TRBJ2-1; V gene: TRBV9; CDR3 DNA: TGTGCCAGCAGCGTAGGAGCGGACCCCTACAATGAGCAGTTCTTC; CDR3 protein: CASSVGADPYNEQFF
clone size: .; D gene: .; J gene: TRBJ1-4; V gene: TRBV11-2; CDR3 DNA: TGTGCCAGCAGCCCCCCAGGGACAACTAATGAAAAACTGTTTTTT; CDR3 protein: CASSPPGTTNEKLFF
clone size: .; D gene: .; J gene: TRBJ2-2; V gene: TRBV19; CDR3 DNA: TGTGCCAGTAGAGAGGGGGCGAACACCGGGGAGCTGTTTTTT; CDR3 protein: CASREGANTGELFF
clone size: .; D gene: TRBD1; J gene: TRBJ2-6; V gene: TRBV28; CDR3 DNA: TGTGCCAGCAGTTCTACAGGGGCTGGGGCCAACGTCCTGACTTTC; CDR3 protein: CASSSTGAGANVLTF
clone size: .; D gene: TRBD2; J gene: TRBJ2-7; V gene: TRBV28; CDR3 DNA: TGTGCCAGCAGTCCCGGGACGGGAGGGCCATACGAGCAGTACTTC; CDR3 protein: CASSPGTGGPYEQYF
clone size: .; D gene: .; J gene: TRBJ2-7; V gene: TRBV9; CDR3 DNA: TGTGCCAGCAGCGTAGCAGTAGGGGATTCTACCTACGAGCAGTACTTC; CDR3 protein: CASSVAVGDSTYEQYF
clone size: .; D gene: TRBD2; J gene: TRBJ2-3; V gene: TRBV10-3; CDR3 DNA: TGTGCCACCTCGCGTGATAGACTAGCCTCCACAGATACGCAGTATTTT; CDR3 protein: CATSRDRLASTDTQYF
clone size: .; D gene: TRBD1; J gene: TRBJ2-6; V gene: TRBV5-6; CDR3 DNA: TGTGCCAGCAGCTTCGGACAGGGACCCGGGGCCAACGTCCTGACTTTC; CDR3 protein: CASSFGQGPGANVLTF
clone size: few; D gene: .; J gene: TRBJ2-7; V gene: TRBV7-2; CDR3 DNA: TGTGCCAGCAGCTTAGGCGAGGTTTCCTACGAGCAGTACTTC; CDR3 protein: CASSLGEVSYEQYF
clone size: .; D gene: TRBD2; J gene: TRBJ2-3; V gene: TRBV7-3; CDR3 DNA: TGTGCCAGCAGCTTGGGTAGCGGGGGCGGAGATACGCAGTATTTT; CDR3 protein: CASSLGSGGGDTQYF
clone size: .; D gene: .; J gene: TRBJ2-7; V gene: TRBV24-1; CDR3 DNA: TGTGCCACCAGTGATACGACGGGCAAGCAGTACTTC; CDR3 protein: CATSDTTGKQYF
clone size: .; D gene: .; J gene: TRBJ1-4; V gene: TRBV28; CDR3 DNA: TGTGCCAGCAGTCGATACTTTACAGATCTTTCTAATGAAAAACTGTTTTTT; CDR3 protein: CASSRYFTDLSNEKLFF